Listed below are T cell receptor beta chains from one sample, sequenced in a study of cytomegalovirus exposure and HLA in healthy donors. TCRdb's copy holds only in-frame clones and misses some; the assay was immunoSEQ multiplex PCR. The sample holds around 220,000 clones, almost 80% seen once. Sequences were obtained from PBMCs. Receptors were obtained from a man aged 18-30 years in good health and CMV-seronegative. CDR3s include the opening cysteine and the closing phenylalanine or tryptophan. The D gene is left open where the match is weak. A row's size may be missing; if present it is once, few, many or a size class.

v_call: TRBV14; d_call: TRBD2; clone_size: NA; j_call: TRBJ2-3; cdr3_nt: TGTGCCAGCAGCCAAGGCGACGGGAGGATTACAGATACGCAGTATTTT; cdr3_aa: CASSQGDGRITDTQYF
v_call: TRBV15; d_call: TRBD2; clone_size: NA; j_call: TRBJ2-7; cdr3_nt: TGTGCCACCAGCAGAGCTAGCGGGCAGGGACCATCCTACGAACAGTACTTC; cdr3_aa: CATSRASGQGPSYEQYF
v_call: TRBV9; d_call: TRBD2; clone_size: NA; j_call: TRBJ2-7; cdr3_nt: TGTGCCAGCAGCGTAGGGACTAGCGGGGGGGCCGAGCAGTACTTC; cdr3_aa: CASSVGTSGGAEQYF
v_call: TRBV21-1; d_call: NA; clone_size: NA; j_call: TRBJ2-7; cdr3_nt: TGTGCCAGCAGCAAACGTCCCGCCGCGGAGCAGTACTTC; cdr3_aa: CASSKRPAAEQYF
v_call: TRBV2; d_call: TRBD1; clone_size: few; j_call: TRBJ2-7; cdr3_nt: TGTGCCAGCAGGCCCAGGACCGGGACAGATCTCTACGAGCAGTACTTC; cdr3_aa: CASRPRTGTDLYEQYF
v_call: TRBV23-1; d_call: NA; clone_size: NA; j_call: TRBJ2-7; cdr3_nt: TGCGCCAGCAGTCAAGATGGGGCCCCCTACGAGCAGTACTTC; cdr3_aa: CASSQDGAPYEQYF
v_call: TRBV1; d_call: NA; clone_size: once; j_call: TRBJ2-7; cdr3_nt: TGCACCAGCAGCCAAGTGGGGCGGGTGGACAGGGAAGACTACGAGCAGTACTTC; cdr3_aa: CTSSQVGRVDREDYEQYF
v_call: TRBV11-3; d_call: NA; clone_size: few; j_call: TRBJ2-4; cdr3_nt: TGTGCCAGCAGCCTACGGCAGGGAAACATTCAGTACTTC; cdr3_aa: CASSLRQGNIQYF
v_call: TRBV29-1; d_call: NA; clone_size: NA; j_call: TRBJ2-5; cdr3_nt: TGCAGCGCTCCAACGTGGACAGCAGGACAAGAGACCCAGTACTTC; cdr3_aa: CSAPTWTAGQETQYF
v_call: TRBV28; d_call: NA; clone_size: NA; j_call: TRBJ2-5; cdr3_nt: TGTGCCAGCAGTCTCCGTGTTCTAGTGAGTGAGACCCAGTACTTC; cdr3_aa: CASSLRVLVSETQYF
v_call: TRBV20-1; d_call: NA; clone_size: NA; j_call: TRBJ2-5; cdr3_nt: TGCAGTGCTGGACTCCAAGAGACCCAGTACTTC; cdr3_aa: CSAGLQETQYF
v_call: TRBV30; d_call: NA; clone_size: NA; j_call: TRBJ1-5; cdr3_nt: TGTGCCTGGAGTGTACGAGACACCTATAGCAATCAGCCCCAGCATTTT; cdr3_aa: CAWSVRDTYSNQPQHF
v_call: TRBV5-4; d_call: NA; clone_size: once; j_call: TRBJ2-7; cdr3_nt: TGTGCCAGCAGCCGGGGGGCAGAGTACGAGCAGTACTTC; cdr3_aa: CASSRGAEYEQYF
v_call: TRBV20-1; d_call: NA; clone_size: NA; j_call: TRBJ1-1; cdr3_nt: TGCAGTGCTAGAGAGCAGGGTGAAGCTTTCTTT; cdr3_aa: CSAREQGEAFF
v_call: TRBV10-3; d_call: TRBD1; clone_size: once; j_call: TRBJ1-1; cdr3_nt: TGTGCCATCAGTGAACACAGGGGACTGAACACTGAAGCTTTCTTT; cdr3_aa: CAISEHRGLNTEAFF
v_call: TRBV5-6; d_call: NA; clone_size: few; j_call: TRBJ1-1; cdr3_nt: TGTGCCAGCAGCTTGGGCAGGGTGGAAGCTTTCTTT; cdr3_aa: CASSLGRVEAFF
v_call: TRBV4-2; d_call: NA; clone_size: NA; j_call: TRBJ1-1; cdr3_nt: TGTGCCAGCAGCCAGATTTGGGGCAGGTTAGACACTGAAGCTTTCTTT; cdr3_aa: CASSQIWGRLDTEAFF
v_call: TRBV27; d_call: NA; clone_size: NA; j_call: TRBJ1-5; cdr3_nt: TGTGCCAGCAGTTTCCTCCCTCCGGGGGAGGGGGATCAGCCCCAGCATTTT; cdr3_aa: CASSFLPPGEGDQPQHF
v_call: TRBV29-1; d_call: TRBD1; clone_size: once; j_call: TRBJ1-1; cdr3_nt: TGCAGCGTTGAAGAGCTACAGGGGGGCACTGAAGCTTTCTTT; cdr3_aa: CSVEELQGGTEAFF
v_call: TRBV7-9; d_call: TRBD2; clone_size: NA; j_call: TRBJ2-7; cdr3_nt: TGTGCCAGCAGCCCGGAGGGACTAGCGGGAGTAGGTGCCGACTTC; cdr3_aa: CASSPEGLAGVGADF
v_call: TRBV4-3; d_call: TRBD1; clone_size: NA; j_call: TRBJ1-4; cdr3_nt: TGCGCCAGCAGCCCCGGAGCGACAGGGGGAGAAAAACTGTTTTTT; cdr3_aa: CASSPGATGGEKLFF
v_call: TRBV11-3; d_call: NA; clone_size: NA; j_call: TRBJ2-7; cdr3_nt: TGTGCCAGCAGCTACCGGGTGGCCTCGGACGAGCAGTACTTC; cdr3_aa: CASSYRVASDEQYF
v_call: TRBV30; d_call: NA; clone_size: once; j_call: TRBJ1-2; cdr3_nt: TGTGCCTGGAGTGCCGCTGGGGGCATCTATGGCTACACCTTC; cdr3_aa: CAWSAAGGIYGYTF
v_call: TRBV5-4; d_call: NA; clone_size: NA; j_call: TRBJ2-2; cdr3_nt: TGTGCCAGCAGAGGGGCCACCGGGGAGCTGTTTTTT; cdr3_aa: CASRGATGELFF
v_call: TRBV6-5; d_call: NA; clone_size: NA; j_call: TRBJ2-4; cdr3_nt: TGTGCCAGCAGTTCCCACGCTCGGGGGGCAGGAAACATTCAGTACTTC; cdr3_aa: CASSSHARGAGNIQYF
v_call: TRBV4-2; d_call: TRBD2; clone_size: NA; j_call: TRBJ2-1; cdr3_nt: TGTGCCAGCAGCCAATCGGTGGGATTTCTAGCGGGAATCTCTAATGAGCAGTTCTTC; cdr3_aa: CASSQSVGFLAGISNEQFF
v_call: TRBV15; d_call: NA; clone_size: NA; j_call: TRBJ1-5; cdr3_nt: TGTGCCACCAGCAGGTCGGACATTAGCAATCAGCCCCAGCATTTT; cdr3_aa: CATSRSDISNQPQHF
v_call: TRBV4-1; d_call: TRBD2; clone_size: NA; j_call: TRBJ2-1; cdr3_nt: TGCGCCAGCAGCCACGGGACTAGCGGGACCTTCGAGCAGTTCTTC; cdr3_aa: CASSHGTSGTFEQFF
v_call: TRBV18; d_call: TRBD2; clone_size: NA; j_call: TRBJ2-5; cdr3_nt: TGTGCCAGCTCCCTCGGGGAGGGAGAGACCCAGTACTTC; cdr3_aa: CASSLGEGETQYF
v_call: TRBV7-9; d_call: TRBD1; clone_size: NA; j_call: TRBJ1-1; cdr3_nt: TGTGCCAGCAGCTCGGGACAGGGGGCAATTGAAGCTTTCTTT; cdr3_aa: CASSSGQGAIEAFF
v_call: TRBV2; d_call: NA; clone_size: NA; j_call: TRBJ1-2; cdr3_nt: TGTGCCAGCAGTGAGTGGCCCATCTACACCTTC; cdr3_aa: CASSEWPIYTF
v_call: TRBV9; d_call: TRBD2; clone_size: NA; j_call: TRBJ2-3; cdr3_nt: TGTGCCAGCAGTCGCCGGGGGGAGGATACGCAGTATTTT; cdr3_aa: CASSRRGEDTQYF
v_call: TRBV7-6; d_call: NA; clone_size: NA; j_call: TRBJ1-4; cdr3_nt: TGTGCCAGCAGCGCCAGCCCCGGGGAGGGGGATGAAAAACTGTTTTTT; cdr3_aa: CASSASPGEGDEKLFF